This TCR beta chain was sequenced in a study of T cells in Graves' hyperthyroidism and ophthalmopathy. This CDR3 spans 13 amino acids. V lost 3 bases and J 5 bases, leaving 10 bases between the germline ends. Germline CDR1 reads SGHTA; CDR2 reads FQGTGA. Researchers amplified the TCR beta CDR3 regions from RNA transcripts. First-round RT-PCR targeting the TCR CDR3 was performed with the HTBI primer set. TCRdb ran MiXCR on the multiplex PCR reads and lists one entry per CDR3 protein. The sample shows about 210,000 distinct CDR3 sequences, roughly 15% of them seen only once. This clonotype has a count of ten or more. Used for diagnoses were clinical symptoms, serum thyroxine and TRAb, thyroid ultrasound and orbital computed tomography.

Sequencing was performed on blood. The genes are TRBV7-3 and TRBJ2-5; tentatively, D is TRBD2 (6 bases). This TCR was recovered from a man between 50 and 59 years old with Graves' hyperthyroidism. The CDR3 here is CASSFGAGETQYF. CDR3 DNA sequence: TGTGCCAGCAGCTTCGGCGCGGGGGAGACCCAGTACTTC. Supplemented by reference TRBV7-3 and TRBJ2-5, the full variable domain reads GAGVSQTPSNKVTEKGKYVELRCDPISGHTALYWYRQSLGQGPEFLIYFQGTGAADDSGLPNDRFFAVRPEGSVSTLKIQRTERGDSAVYLCASSFGAGETQYFGPGTRLLVL.